The clone carrying this T cell receptor beta chain was observed a handful of times. Its target is unknown. Profiled with immunoSEQ multiplex PCR; TCRdb holds only in-frame clones, not every one. This sample yields about 360,000 clones, of which about 70% are seen a single time; about 9.4% belongs to the top ten. Deletions cut 0 bases from V and 3 bases from J, with 8 bases between. There are 14 residues in the CDR3. Germline assignment: CDR1 SGDLS and CDR2 YYNGEE. This record comes from a study of shared clonotypes between healthy human individuals. Study background: CD4 naive cells filled three plates per donor, CD4 memory three, CD8 naive two and CD8 memory one. Findings and caveats of the study: Of the naive CD4 clonotypes, roughly 5.5% were shared across a handful of donors.

The sample taken for sequencing was memory CD4+ T cells sorted from blood. Subset here: CD45RA-negative fraction. The clonotype was recovered from a young man in good health. This chain links TRBV9 with TRBJ2-3, with no clear D. In DNA form, the CDR3 reads TGTGCCAGCAGCGTAGGGGCTACAACAGATACGCAGTATTTT. Protein: CASSVGATTDTQYF.